A selection of T cell receptor beta chains follows, all from one sample in a study of T cells after yellow fever vaccination. Each CDR3 protein gets one entry after TCRdb re-called the 5' RACE reads with MiXCR. The data show 500,000 to 650,000 distinct CDR3 sequences, with roughly 12% seen just once and approximately 15% held by the top ten. Sequencing was performed on PBMCs, taken on the day of the yellow fever booster vaccination. Every receptor here comes from a young man who received the YFV17D yellow fever vaccine. Both conserved end residues are part of each CDR3. D genes are given only for firm matches. The size of a clone is reported for some rows only, either as once, few or many, or as a class for expanded clones.

v_call: TRBV7-9
d_call: -
j_call: TRBJ2-3
clone_size: many
cdr3_aa: CASSSRLEATDTQYF
cdr3_nt: TGTGCCAGCAGCTCGAGACTAGAGGCCACAGATACGCAGTATTTT

v_call: TRBV20-1
d_call: TRBD2
j_call: TRBJ2-5
clone_size: -
cdr3_aa: CSAMSGLAESRGRETQYF
cdr3_nt: TGCAGTGCTATGTCGGGACTAGCGGAATCAAGGGGTAGGGAGACCCAGTACTTC

v_call: TRBV5-6
d_call: TRBD2
j_call: TRBJ2-1
clone_size: -
cdr3_aa: CASSLRRGNNEQFF
cdr3_nt: TGTGCCAGCAGCTTGAGGCGGGGGAACAATGAGCAGTTCTTC

v_call: TRBV10-1
d_call: TRBD1
j_call: TRBJ2-7
clone_size: -
cdr3_aa: CASSDRTGGNEQYF
cdr3_nt: TGCGCCAGCAGTGATCGGACAGGGGGCAACGAGCAGTACTTC

v_call: TRBV12-3/TRBV12-4
d_call: TRBD1
j_call: TRBJ2-3
clone_size: -
cdr3_aa: CASRLTGTASTDTQYF
cdr3_nt: TGTGCCAGCAGACTAACTGGGACAGCTAGCACAGATACGCAGTATTTT

v_call: TRBV6-1
d_call: TRBD1
j_call: TRBJ1-1
clone_size: few
cdr3_aa: CATQTLTGAGTEAFF
cdr3_nt: TGTGCCACCCAAACCCTGACAGGGGCGGGCACTGAAGCTTTCTTT

v_call: TRBV20-1
d_call: TRBD2
j_call: TRBJ2-7
clone_size: few
cdr3_aa: CSARTSGWYEQYF
cdr3_nt: TGCAGTGCAAGGACTAGCGGGTGGTACGAGCAGTACTTC

v_call: TRBV5-1
d_call: -
j_call: TRBJ2-3
clone_size: -
cdr3_aa: CASSLLPFTGASTDTQYF
cdr3_nt: TGCGCCAGCAGCTTACTACCCTTTACGGGGGCTAGCACAGATACGCAGTATTTT

v_call: TRBV7-9
d_call: -
j_call: TRBJ2-2
clone_size: few
cdr3_aa: CASSRGELFF
cdr3_nt: TGTGCCAGCAGCCGCGGGGAGCTGTTTTTT

v_call: TRBV5-5
d_call: -
j_call: TRBJ1-2
clone_size: -
cdr3_aa: CASSLSGGMENYGYTF
cdr3_nt: TGTGCCAGCAGCTTATCCGGGGGAATGGAAAACTATGGCTACACCTTC

v_call: TRBV30
d_call: -
j_call: TRBJ1-3
clone_size: -
cdr3_aa: CAWSGSGNTIYF
cdr3_nt: TGTGCCTGGAGCGGTTCTGGAAACACCATATATTTT

v_call: TRBV27
d_call: -
j_call: TRBJ2-3
clone_size: many
cdr3_aa: CASSFKVTDTQYF
cdr3_nt: TGTGCCAGCAGCTTTAAGGTCACAGATACGCAGTATTTT

v_call: TRBV20-1
d_call: -
j_call: TRBJ1-1
clone_size: -
cdr3_aa: CSAAGPESTEAFF
cdr3_nt: TGCAGTGCTGCTGGTCCGGAGTCAACTGAAGCTTTCTTT

v_call: TRBV10-3
d_call: -
j_call: TRBJ1-1
clone_size: -
cdr3_aa: CAISVSTVTEAFF
cdr3_nt: TGTGCCATCAGTGTCTCGACAGTCACGGAGGCTTTCTTT

v_call: TRBV24-1
d_call: -
j_call: TRBJ2-1
clone_size: -
cdr3_aa: CATSDITGSGNNEQFF
cdr3_nt: TGTGCCACCAGTGATATTACAGGGTCGGGGAACAATGAGCAGTTCTTC

v_call: TRBV5-1
d_call: TRBD2
j_call: TRBJ2-5
clone_size: few
cdr3_aa: CASSSRAGGTETQYF
cdr3_nt: TGCGCCAGCAGCTCCCGAGCGGGAGGTACGGAGACCCAGTACTTC

v_call: TRBV10-3
d_call: -
j_call: TRBJ2-7
clone_size: few
cdr3_aa: CAISETPGTGYEQYF
cdr3_nt: TGTGCCATCAGTGAGACACCCGGGACTGGCTACGAGCAGTACTTC

v_call: TRBV7-8
d_call: TRBD2
j_call: TRBJ2-1
clone_size: few
cdr3_aa: CASSLWSSGYNEQFF
cdr3_nt: TGTGCCAGCAGCTTATGGTCTAGCGGGTACAATGAGCAGTTCTTC

v_call: TRBV12-3/TRBV12-4
d_call: TRBD1
j_call: TRBJ2-7
clone_size: few
cdr3_aa: CASSAGQGSEQYF
cdr3_nt: TGTGCCAGCAGTGCCGGACAGGGAAGCGAGCAGTACTTC

v_call: TRBV7-2
d_call: -
j_call: TRBJ1-3
clone_size: few
cdr3_aa: CASSLVSGYGNTIYF
cdr3_nt: TGTGCCAGCAGCTTAGTGTCCGGGTACGGAAACACCATATATTTT

v_call: TRBV6-2/TRBV6-3
d_call: -
j_call: TRBJ1-1
clone_size: few
cdr3_aa: CASSFLLPGGGPNTEAFF
cdr3_nt: TGTGCCAGCAGTTTTCTCCTGCCCGGGGGCGGCCCGAACACTGAAGCTTTCTTT

v_call: TRBV27
d_call: -
j_call: TRBJ2-7
clone_size: few
cdr3_aa: CASSLSQYGDEQYF
cdr3_nt: TGTGCCAGCAGTTTATCGCAGTACGGGGACGAGCAGTACTTC

v_call: TRBV27
d_call: -
j_call: TRBJ1-6
clone_size: -
cdr3_aa: CASAPQEGSFNSPLHF
cdr3_nt: TGTGCCAGCGCCCCCCAGGAGGGTAGTTTCAATTCACCCCTCCACTTT

v_call: TRBV3-1
d_call: TRBD1
j_call: TRBJ2-5
clone_size: -
cdr3_aa: CASSLGTGGVGGAQETQYF
cdr3_nt: TGTGCCAGCAGCCTCGGGACAGGGGGCGTCGGTGGGGCACAAGAGACCCAGTACTTC